Here is one T cell receptor (beta chain) with its context. Its target is unknown. The data originate from a study of T-cell reconstitution after alpha-beta-depleted transplantation in children. Study-wide results and limits: T-cell counts and diversity at one year post-transplant came mainly from newly produced T cells.

Between the trimmed V and J ends, which lost 4 bases and 7 bases, there was a span of 13 bases. The CDR3 is 14 amino acids. In germline, CDR1 is KGHDR, CDR2 SFDVKD. TCRbeta library construction was performed incorporating unique molecular identifiers. In TCRdb, the PCR reads were re-called with MiXCR into one record per CDR3 protein. The data show approximately 500,000 distinct CDR3 sequences, approximately 10% seen once. The chain has TRBV24-1 and TRBJ2-4, with D perhaps given as TRBD1 or TRBD2 (6 bases each). The sequencing used PBMCs, collected before TCRalphabeta/CD19-depleted stem cell transplant. The TCR originated in a child aged 2-15 years with inherited bone marrow failure, due to receive a stem cell transplant. Here the CDR3 DNA reads TGTGCCACCAGTGAGGGGGCAGGGAGGAACATTCAGTACTTC. Translation gives CATSEGAGRNIQYF.